The present entry profiles one T cell receptor (beta chain) with its context. No antigen is known for it. The CDR3 runs 16 residues. Germline values: CDR1 SEHNR, CDR2 FQNEAQ (reference sequence). V lost 5 bases and J lost 7, with 20 bases in between. The sample originates from a study of T cells in Graves' hyperthyroidism and ophthalmopathy. Study outcomes and limitations: Researchers found most expanded thyroid clonotypes above 0.001 in blood as well. Researchers report that a 13 V-J model separated ophthalmopathy from stable hyperthyroidism.

Patients aged 18 to 65 had newly diagnosed hyperthyroidism of under 2 months' duration. More than 8.5 ml of fresh peripheral blood supplied the PBMCs. Amplified TCR beta CDR3 regions derived from RNA transcripts. TCR CDR3 regions were first amplified by RT-PCR with HTBI primers. TCRdb independently ran MiXCR on the multiplex PCR reads; one entry per CDR3 protein. This sample has about 360,000 distinct CDR3 sequences, with about 13% found just once. The sequenced sample was blood. The source is a man aged 25 to 40 with Graves' hyperthyroidism that later progressed to Graves' ophthalmopathy. The V gene is TRBV7-9, the J gene TRBJ1-4; no clear D. The CDR3 is CASSRTLLDWGEKLFF. CDR3 DNA: TGTGCCAGCAGCCGAACCCTTTTGGACTGGGGTGAAAAACTGTTTTTT.